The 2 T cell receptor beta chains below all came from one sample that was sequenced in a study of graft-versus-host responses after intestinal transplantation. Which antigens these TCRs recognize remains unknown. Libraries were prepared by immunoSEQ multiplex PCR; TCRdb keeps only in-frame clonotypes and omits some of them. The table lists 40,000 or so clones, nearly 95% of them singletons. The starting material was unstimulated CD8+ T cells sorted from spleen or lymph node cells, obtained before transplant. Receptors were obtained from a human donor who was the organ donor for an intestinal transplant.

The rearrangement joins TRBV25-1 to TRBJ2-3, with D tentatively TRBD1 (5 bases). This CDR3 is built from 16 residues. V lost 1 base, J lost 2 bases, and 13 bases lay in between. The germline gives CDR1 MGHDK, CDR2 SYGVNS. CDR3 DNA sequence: TGTGCCAGCAGTGAATGGCAGGGATCAGCCACAGATACGCAGTATTTT. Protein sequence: CASSEWQGSATDTQYF.

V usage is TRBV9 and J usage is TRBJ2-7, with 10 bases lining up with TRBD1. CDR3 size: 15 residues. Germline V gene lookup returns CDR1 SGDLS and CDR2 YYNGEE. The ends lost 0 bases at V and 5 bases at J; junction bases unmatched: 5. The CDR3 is CASSVGGTGVNEQYF. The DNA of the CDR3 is TGTGCCAGCAGCGTAGGAGGGACAGGGGTGAACGAGCAGTACTTC.